Listed below are T cell receptor beta chains from one sample, sequenced in a study of blood T cell repertoires in COVID-19. The assay was immunoSEQ multiplex PCR, and TCRdb's table has in-frame clones only and misses some. The profile shows about 110,000 clones, more than 65% of them singletons. The source material was peripheral blood. The receptors come from a woman of 80 years or more with active or convalescent COVID-19. Each CDR3 is given with its conserved first and last residue. D genes are given only for firm matches. Clone size, where shown, is once, few, many, or a class for clones that have expanded.

V	D	J	size	CDR3	DNA
TRBV4-2	NA	TRBJ1-3	few	CAGPEPGQSSGNTIYF	TGTGCCGGGCCTGAGCCGGGACAAAGCTCTGGAAACACCATATATTTT
TRBV5-5	NA	TRBJ1-6	NA	CASSLVQGRDNYNSPLHF	TGTGCCAGCAGCTTGGTGCAGGGCCGGGACAACTATAATTCACCCCTCCACTTT
TRBV9	TRBD2	TRBJ2-5	NA	CASSVALAAQETQYF	TGTGCCAGCAGCGTAGCCCTAGCGGCCCAAGAGACCCAGTACTTC
TRBV2	TRBD1	TRBJ1-1	NA	CASRWDRSSNTEAFF	TGTGCCAGCAGGTGGGACAGGTCTTCAAACACTGAAGCTTTCTTT
TRBV29-1	NA	TRBJ2-2	NA	CSVLEYRDTGELFF	TGCAGCGTTTTGGAGTACCGGGACACCGGGGAGCTGTTTTTT
TRBV10-3	TRBD1	TRBJ1-1	NA	CAIRAGTGLPEAFF	TGTGCCATCAGGGCCGGGACAGGGCTCCCTGAAGCTTTCTTT
TRBV10-3	NA	TRBJ1-2	NA	CAISEQDGSVYGYTF	TGTGCCATCAGTGAACAGGACGGGTCAGTCTATGGCTACACCTTC
TRBV7-9	NA	TRBJ1-1	NA	CASSLLSGGTEAFF	TGTGCCAGCAGCTTACTGTCTGGAGGCACTGAAGCTTTCTTT
TRBV18	TRBD1	TRBJ2-7	NA	CASSPRMHGTGDYEQYF	TGTGCCAGCTCACCACGAATGCACGGGACAGGGGACTACGAGCAGTACTTC
TRBV5-1	TRBD1	TRBJ1-1	NA	CASSRTGSNTEAFF	TGCGCCAGCAGTCGGACAGGTTCGAACACTGAAGCTTTCTTT
TRBV7-2	NA	TRBJ2-6	few	CASSLTGSGANVLTF	TGTGCCAGCAGCTTAACGGGCTCTGGGGCCAACGTCCTGACTTTC
TRBV25-1	NA	TRBJ2-3	once	CASSENSDTQYF	TGTGCCAGCAGTGAAAATTCGGATACGCAGTATTTT
TRBV19	NA	TRBJ2-1	NA	CASSIGTGGSNEQFF	TGTGCCAGTAGTATAGGGACTGGAGGGTCCAATGAGCAGTTCTTC
TRBV28	NA	TRBJ1-5	NA	CASSDSQGNQPQHF	TGTGCCAGCAGTGATTCCCAGGGCAATCAGCCCCAGCATTTT
TRBV13	TRBD1	TRBJ2-2	NA	CASSPGVLIGTGGVNTGELFF	TGTGCCAGCAGCCCCGGGGTTTTAATCGGGACAGGGGGCGTAAACACCGGGGAGCTGTTTTTT
TRBV7-9	NA	TRBJ1-3	NA	CASSTSNRAGNTIYF	TGTGCCAGCAGCACTAGCAATAGGGCTGGAAACACCATATATTTT
TRBV3-1/TRBV3-2	NA	TRBJ1-4	NA	CASRRGTNEKLFF	TGTGCCAGCAGACGAGGGACTAATGAAAAACTGTTTTTT
TRBV12-3/TRBV12-4	NA	TRBJ2-1	NA	CASSLSWNEQFF	TGTGCCAGCAGTTTAAGCTGGAATGAGCAGTTCTTC
TRBV28	NA	TRBJ2-7	few	CASSLVAGYEQYF	TGTGCCAGCAGTTTGGTGGCGGGGTACGAGCAGTACTTC
TRBV5-4	TRBD2	TRBJ2-3	NA	CASSPSGRWQDTQYF	TGTGCCAGCAGCCCGAGCGGGAGGTGGCAAGATACGCAGTATTTT
TRBV29-1	TRBD2	TRBJ2-7	NA	CSVAGLASEQYF	TGCAGCGTGGCAGGACTAGCGAGCGAGCAGTACTTC
TRBV28	TRBD1	TRBJ1-1	NA	CASNGQGARAFF	TGTGCCAGCAATGGACAGGGGGCTCGGGCTTTCTTT